The entry below describes one T cell receptor (beta chain). Its antigen is not known. The data were obtained in a study of CD8 T cells in ankylosing spondylitis. Quantitative molecular-barcoded 5'-RACE generated the TCR beta libraries. TCRdb analysed the 5' RACE reads with MiXCR anew, one entry per CDR3 protein. The sample holds about 750,000 distinct CDR3 sequences; 15% to 20% are singletons and the top ten take around 20%. Study-level points and caveats: Apparently characteristic of ankylosing spondylitis blood was a TCR beta motif (about eight highly homologous variants). Prior work had noted some motif variants in reactive arthritis blood and synovial fluid.

Germline V gives CDR1 SGHTA, CDR2 FQGNSA. Trimming took off 0 bases at V and 10 bases at J, with 6 bases between the two ends. The CDR3 is 11 amino acids. The receptor comes from a male donor with ankylosing spondylitis. The chain carries TRBV7-2 and TRBJ1-1; no clear D gene. The sequencing sample was made of blood, either unsorted or a sorted T cell fraction (not recorded which). In nucleotides, the CDR3 is TGTGCCAGCAGCTTAGCATGGGTAGCTTTCTTT. Translated: CASSLAWVAFF.